The text below deals with one T cell receptor beta chain. Antigen specificity is unknown. The data were taken from a study of T cell repertoires in cytomegalovirus infection. About the study: CMV infection plus the matching HLA type was flagged by public TCR beta signatures.

Germline trimming cut 1 base from V and 5 bases from J; bases unmatched to any gene: 16. Germline V gene lookup returns CDR1 DFQATT and CDR2 SNEGSKA (reference sequence). The CDR3 covers 18 residues. Study results and caveats: Using cumulative public TCR beta family frequency, the authors identified those who carried CMV together with the relevant HLA. HLA-C-restricted CMV clonotypes gave the most frequent clonotype in two of eight donors.

MiXCR, run by TCRdb on the reads, gives a single entry per CDR3 protein. The repertoire has hundreds of thousands of distinct CDR3 sequences, 15% to 20% of them found once; the top ten carry 9.5% to 15%. The sample taken for sequencing was PBMCs. The source is a human donor in good health (CMV status not recorded). Some clones in this sample may be carry-over from other donors' samples. This chain joins TRBV20-1 and TRBJ2-5, with 10 nucleotides matching TRBD1. Here the CDR3 reads CSARGTGGKTSGAETQYF. The CDR3 DNA sequence: TGCAGTGCTAGAGGGACAGGGGGGAAGACATCAGGCGCGGAGACCCAGTACTTC.